This TCR beta chain was found in a study of T cells and Merkel cell carcinoma outcomes. The CDR3 length is 13 residues. Germline CDR1 SQVTM, CDR2 ANQGSEA. The study, taken as a whole, reports: Repertoire plus T-cell density reportedly predicted Merkel cell carcinoma outcomes.

Repertoires were generated with immunoSEQ multiplex PCR, while TCRdb's copy carries only in-frame clones and drops some. This table has 8,000 to 9,500 clones, under 90% appearing once. Of note for this clone: Its specificity is not known. At one end the junction does not follow the germline gene, possibly because of a read error.

The chain recombines TRBV29-1 with TRBJ1-5; D not certain. The sequence was collected from a human donor with Merkel cell carcinoma. Material for sequencing was tumor tissue from Merkel cell carcinoma. The CDR3 DNA follows: TGTAGCGTGAGGCGGGATTTGAATCAGCCCCAGCATTTT. It yields the protein CSVRRDLNQPQHF.